The present T cell receptor (beta chain) was sequenced within a study of blood T cell repertoires in COVID-19. Study-wide context: Italy, Spain and the United States were the sources of the convalescent and acute COVID-19 samples.

Per the original methods: Quantification of nucleated cells was approximated via reference gene primer amplification. Sequencing used immunoSEQ multiplex PCR; TCRdb keeps in-frame clones, though not all of them. That table supplies the V and J calls and clone size; D and trimming were determined from the DNA. The sample has fewer than 150,000 clones; 80% to 85% are singletons. Trimming pared 3 bases from V and 3 bases from J, leaving 9 bases between. The CDR3 loop spans 14 amino acids. The germline CDR1 and CDR2 sequences are SGHTA and FQGTGA. This sequence was found in a woman aged 80 or older with acute or convalescent COVID-19. Sequenced sample: peripheral blood. The chain recombines TRBV7-3 with TRBJ2-1, with D perhaps matching TRBD2 (6 bases). The CDR3 sequence is CASSFTAGYNEQFF. CDR3 nucleotide sequence: TGTGCCAGCAGCTTTACAGCGGGCTACAATGAGCAGTTCTTC.